What follows are 25 T cell receptor beta chains derived from one specimen sequenced in a study of cytomegalovirus exposure and HLA in healthy donors. This PCR relied on a set of 60 Vbeta primers and 13 Jbeta primers. Only in-frame clones appear in the TCRdb table, and some are missing; sequencing was by immunoSEQ multiplex PCR. The sample lists roughly 240,000 clones, just under 80% occurring once. The sequencing input was PBMCs. Source of these receptors: a boy aged 5 to 17 in good health and CMV-seronegative.

V is TRBV6-5 and J is TRBJ1-1, with 11 bases identical to TRBD1. CDR1 and CDR2 (germline): MNHEY, SVGAGI. The V segment lost 6 bases and the J segment 5 bases; nucleotides outside the gene matches: 2. The CDR3 contains 13 residues. The chain's CDR3 is CASRDRGQTEAFF. CDR3 nucleotides: TGTGCCAGCAGGGACAGGGGGCAAACTGAAGCTTTCTTT.

This clone occurred a few times. This chain links TRBV6-6 with TRBJ1-4, with 7 bases matching TRBD1. Germline lookup yields CDR1 MNHNY and CDR2 SVGAGI (reference sequence). This CDR3 is built from 16 residues. J gave up 7 bases and V 5 bases, and 13 bases lay outside the gene matches. Here the CDR3 reads CASSHPTEGAGEKLFF. As DNA, the CDR3 is TGTGCCAGCAGTCACCCCACCGAGGGGGCGGGTGAAAAACTGTTTTTT.

V is TRBV4-2 and J is TRBJ1-1; 8 nucleotides line up with TRBD1. The CDR3 is 18 residues long. Losses at the gene ends were 2 bases for V and 5 bases for J; bases not matched to a gene: 16. From germline, CDR1 is LGHNA and CDR2 YNFKEQ. CDR3 bases: TGTGCCAGCAGCCAATTTCTCCAGGGGGCCTTGAGAACAACTGAAGCTTTCTTT. Amino acid sequence: CASSQFLQGALRTTEAFF.

The V call is TRBV4-1, the J call TRBJ2-1; TRBD2 matches 11 bases. The junction had 11 bases not matched to a gene; V was cut back by 3 bases and J by 4 bases. The CDR3 consists of 18 residues. Germline CDR1 and CDR2: MGHRA and YSYEKL. This chain's CDR3 is CASSQATSGRSRYNEQFF. CDR3 coding DNA: TGCGCCAGCAGCCAGGCAACTAGCGGGAGATCGAGATACAATGAGCAGTTCTTC.

The chain recombines TRBV16 with TRBJ1-1; unclear D gene. This CDR3 is built from 14 residues. Germline-derived CDR1 and CDR2 are KGHSY and FQNENV. V lost 5 bases and J 1 base, leaving 11 bases between the germline ends. The CDR3 DNA sequence: TGTGCCAGCAGCAAAAGCTACAGGAACACTGAAGCTTTCTTT. It specifies CASSKSYRNTEAFF.

The rearrangement uses TRBV19 and TRBJ2-3; D call uncertain. The length of the CDR3 is 14 residues. Germline V CDR1 and CDR2: LNHDA, SQIVND (reference sequence). Trimming left V 5 bases short and J 7 bases short, with 16 bases between. For the CDR3, the DNA is TGTGCCAGTAGTGGCTCTAGAGGAAGGAATACGCAGTATTTT. Its protein is CASSGSRGRNTQYF. The full variable domain, with the rest looked up from reference TRBV19 and TRBJ2-3, is DGGITQSPKYLFRKEGQNVTLSCEQNLNHDAMYWYRQDPGQGLRLIYYSQIVNDFQKGDIAEGYSVSREKKESFPLTVTSAQKNPTAFYLCASSGSRGRNTQYFGPGTRLTVL.

The gene calls are TRBV7-2 and TRBJ2-3; no firm D call. In germline, CDR1 is SGHTA, CDR2 FQGNSA. The CDR3 loop spans 18 amino acids. The V gene lost 5 bases and the J gene lost 2 bases, with 23 bases spanning the gap. The CDR3 reads CASSRLVGSSNPTDTQYF. CDR3 sequence (DNA): TGTGCCAGCAGCCGGCTTGTCGGTAGCTCCAATCCCACAGATACGCAGTATTTT.

V is TRBV27 and J is TRBJ2-1; 8 nucleotides match TRBD1. The V gene end was trimmed by 3 bases and the J gene end by 6 bases; junction bases not matched to a gene: 7. This CDR3 has 15 residues. Germline CDR1 is MNHEY and CDR2 is SMNVEV (reference sequence). The CDR3 here is CASSFTGGLGNEQFF. CDR3 DNA: TGTGCCAGCAGTTTCACAGGGGGTCTGGGCAATGAGCAGTTCTTC.

The J gene is TRBJ2-2, the V gene TRBV6-5, with 9 bases identical to TRBD1. The germline V gene has CDR1 MNHEY and CDR2 SVGAGI. This CDR3 comprises 14 residues. Trimming at V came to 6 bases and at J to 3 bases, leaving 2 bases not matched to a gene. CDR3 protein: CASRWTGDTGELFF. The CDR3 DNA is TGTGCCAGCAGATGGACAGGGGACACCGGGGAGCTGTTTTTT.

The genes are TRBV30 and TRBJ1-1; no definite D call. Germline V gene lookup returns CDR1 GTSNPN and CDR2 SVGIG (reference sequence). V was shortened by 0 bases and J by 1 base, with 9 bases between the two germline ends. The CDR3 loop spans 14 amino acids. The CDR3 bases are TGTGCCTGGAGTGTGGGAGATAAGAACACTGAAGCTTTCTTT. Encoded protein: CAWSVGDKNTEAFF.

The rearrangement links TRBV10-3 to TRBJ2-5; D is unresolved. Trimming pared 6 bases from V and 5 bases from J, leaving 7 bases between. Per the germline V gene, CDR1 is ENHRY and CDR2 is SYGVKD. The length of the CDR3 is 11 residues. The CDR3 DNA is TGTGCCATCAGCCCCGGGGAGACCCAGTACTTC. Its protein product is CAISPGETQYF.

This clone appeared a few times. V and J are TRBV18 and TRBJ2-7; weak D call: TRBD2 (5 bases). CDR3 length equals 15 residues. Between the trimmed V and J ends, which lost 3 bases and 2 bases, there was a span of 14 bases. From germline, CDR1 is KGHSH and CDR2 LQKENI. The CDR3 coding sequence is TGTGCCAGCTCACCCCCTTCGGGGTTAACCTACGAGCAGTACTTC. Translation gives CASSPPSGLTYEQYF. Looking up the rest from reference TRBV18 and TRBJ2-7 gives the full variable domain: NAGVMQNPRHLVRRRGQEARLRCSPMKGHSHVYWYRQLPEEGLKFMVYLQKENIIDESGMPKERFSAEFPKEGPSILRIQQVVRGDSAAYFCASSPPSGLTYEQYFGPGTRLTVT.

V gene TRBV6-5 combines with J gene TRBJ2-7, with D uncertain. Germline V gene data show CDR1 as MNHEY and CDR2 as SVGAGI. The CDR3 is made up of 15 amino acids. Deletions cut 0 bases from V and 0 bases from J, with 9 bases between. CDR3 region: CASSYSVPSSYEQYF. CDR3 DNA: TGTGCCAGCAGTTACTCTGTGCCCAGCTCCTACGAGCAGTACTTC.

This rearrangement joins TRBV9 to TRBJ1-1; D not resolved. CDR1 is SGDLS and CDR2 is YYNGEE in the germline V gene. The CDR3 spans 15 residues. The V gene lost 3 bases and the J gene lost 2 bases, with 14 bases spanning the gap. The chain's CDR3 is CASSDAGLLNTEAFF. The CDR3 DNA follows: TGTGCCAGCAGCGACGCTGGGCTACTTAACACTGAAGCTTTCTTT. The complete variable domain, with remaining parts taken from reference TRBV9 and TRBJ1-1, reads DSGVTQTPKHLITATGQRVTLRCSPRSGDLSVYWYQQSLDQGLQFLIQYYNGEERAKGNILERFSAQQFPDLHSELNLSSLELGDSALYFCASSDAGLLNTEAFFGQGTRLTVV.

The J gene is TRBJ2-3, the V gene TRBV7-8, with a possible D match to TRBD1 (5 bases). Trimming pared 5 bases from V and 5 bases from J, leaving 17 bases between. The CDR3 loop spans 15 amino acids. Germline V gene sequence: CDR1 SGHVS, CDR2 FQNEAQ. The CDR3 reads CASSPVGRFQDTQYF. The CDR3, as DNA: TGTGCCAGCAGCCCGGTGGGGCGTTTTCAAGATACGCAGTATTTT.

A few counts support this clone. This chain connects TRBV15 to TRBJ1-4; no reliable D call. This CDR3 is 15 amino acids long. CDR1 and CDR2 from the germline V gene are LNHNV and YYDKDF (reference sequence). V was trimmed by 3 bases and J by 3 bases, leaving 11 bases between them. CDR3 nucleotide sequence: TGTGCCACCAGCAGCCCAGGCTCTTCTAATGAAAAACTGTTTTTT. As protein: CATSSPGSSNEKLFF.

The chain recombines TRBV4-2 with TRBJ2-1; tentatively, D is TRBD2 (7 bases). The CDR3 extends over 20 amino acids. CDR1 and CDR2 from the germline V gene are LGHNA and YNFKEQ. V was shortened by 3 bases and J by 5 bases, with 29 bases between the two germline ends. CDR3 DNA: TGTGCCAGCAGCCAGCAACTTTCGCGGGGGCCAGCACGATCCGACAATGAGCAGTTCTTC. As protein: CASSQQLSRGPARSDNEQFF.

The rearrangement joins TRBV7-9 to TRBJ1-1; no definite D call. Per the germline V gene, CDR1 is SEHNR and CDR2 is FQNEAQ (reference sequence). The CDR3 totals 13 residues. Trimming removed 3 bases at V and 10 bases at J, with 15 bases between. CDR3 sequence (DNA): TGTGCCAGCAGCTTTGACGCGGTAGCCCGAGCTTTCTTT. Translated, it gives CASSFDAVARAFF.

The rearrangement uses TRBV6-6 and TRBJ2-7; weak D call: TRBD2 (5 bases). This CDR3 spans 14 amino acids. Trimming stripped 2 bases from V and 4 bases from J, with 12 bases between. The germline V gene encodes CDR1 MNHNY and CDR2 SVGAGI (reference sequence). The chain's CDR3 is CASSYTDRGYEQYF. For the CDR3, the DNA is TGTGCCAGCAGTTACACTGACCGGGGTTACGAGCAGTACTTC.

Only one count was recorded for this clone. J is TRBJ1-5 and V is TRBV5-1; D is uncertain. Germline V gene data show CDR1 as SGHRS and CDR2 as YFSETQ. This CDR3 has 14 amino acids. With 0 bases removed from V and 7 bases from J, the gap between germline ends came to 11 bases. The CDR3 region has the DNA TGCGCCAGCAGCTTGGCAGGAATTGGGCAGCCCCAGCATTTT. Translated, it gives CASSLAGIGQPQHF.

The rearrangement links TRBV5-4 to TRBJ1-1; D is unresolved. Trimming removed 4 bases at V and 2 bases at J, with 12 bases between. The CDR3 runs to 14 residues. Germline V gene lookup returns CDR1 SGHNT and CDR2 YYREEE (reference sequence). CDR3 amino acids: CASSKPGFNTEAFF. CDR3 bases: TGTGCCAGCAGCAAGCCGGGATTTAACACTGAAGCTTTCTTT.

The chain uses TRBV6-4 and TRBJ1-2; 7 bases line up with TRBD1. In germline, CDR1 is MRHNA, CDR2 SNTAGT. The V segment lost 2 bases and the J segment 4 bases; nucleotides outside the gene matches: 7. This CDR3 is built from 15 residues. The CDR3: CASSDNAGQSYGYTF. In nucleotides, the CDR3 is TGTGCCAGCAGTGACAACGCGGGACAGAGCTATGGCTACACCTTC.

Concerning this clone: The junction departs from the called germline gene at one end, perhaps through a read error. The chain links TRBV2 to TRBJ1-2, with 10 nucleotides matching TRBD1. Germline CDR1 SNHLY, CDR2 FYNNEI. The CDR3 has 14 amino acids. CDR3 nucleotide sequence: TGTGCCAGCAGCGAAGACAGGGGGCATAGTGGCTACACCTTC. It translates to CASSEDRGHSGYTF.

This chain connects TRBV30 to TRBJ1-1, with D tentatively TRBD1 (5 bases). This CDR3 contains 15 residues. CDR1 and CDR2 from the germline V gene are GTSNPN and SVGIG (reference sequence). With 0 bases removed from V and 6 bases from J, the gap between germline ends came to 17 bases. The CDR3 region is CAWSVPRRTLPEAFF. The CDR3 bases are TGTGCCTGGAGTGTTCCCCGCCGGACATTACCTGAAGCTTTCTTT.

This clone was seen only a few times. V and J are TRBV11-3 and TRBJ1-1; no firm D call. Per the germline V gene, CDR1 is SGHNT and CDR2 is YENEEA. Trimming removed 5 bases from V and 0 bases from J, with 13 bases in between. The CDR3 has 15 residues. CDR3 nucleotide sequence: TGTGCCAGCAGCCCGCACACCACACTGAACACTGAAGCTTTCTTT. It translates to CASSPHTTLNTEAFF.